The 31 T cell receptor beta chains in this list originate from one sample, sequenced in a study of a mutant IDH1 vaccine in newly diagnosed glioma. Described time point: baseline, week 1 (first vaccination visit). The treatment is: pre-vaccination baseline after standard-of-care therapy. The assay was immunoSEQ multiplex PCR, and TCRdb's table has in-frame clones only and misses some. In the table there are about 67,000 clones, around four fifths of which are singletons. This specimen consisted of peripheral blood mononuclear cells (PBMCs), obtained from a glioma patient treated with radiotherapy, temozolomide or both. Every receptor here comes from a woman younger than 35 with glioma. Some clones in this sample may be carry-over from other donors' samples.

This chain links TRBV6-5 with TRBJ1-5; a weak D match, TRBD1 (5 bases). The length of the CDR3 is 13 residues. V was shortened by 8 bases and J by 7 bases, with 15 bases between the two germline ends. Germline lookup yields CDR1 MNHEY and CDR2 SVGAGI. Here the CDR3 reads CASGRAGNQPQHF. The CDR3 nucleotides are TGTGCCAGCGGGCGGGCAGGGAACCAGCCCCAGCATTTT.

The table lists this clone with a few counts. The V and J genes are TRBV20-1 and TRBJ1-3, with D hard to call. Germline loops: CDR1 DFQATT, CDR2 SNEGSKA (reference sequence). There are 11 residues in the CDR3. Trimming took off 6 bases at V and 8 bases at J, with 11 bases between the two ends. The CDR3 loop is CSASGGDTIYF. The DNA for the CDR3 is TGCAGTGCGAGTGGAGGTGACACCATATATTTT.

The CDR3 bases are TGTGCCTGGAGTGAAAGGGCCCAGTACTTC. This encodes CAWSERAQYF. This chain joins TRBV30 and TRBJ2-5; D is undetermined. Per the germline V gene, CDR1 is GTSNPN and CDR2 is SVGIG (reference sequence). The CDR3 is 10 amino acids. V dropped 1 base and J dropped 9 bases, with 6 bases sitting between them.

CDR3 sequence: CASSSMASGSYEQYF. The CDR3 bases are TGTGCCAGCAGTTCGATGGCTAGCGGGAGTTACGAGCAGTACTTC. The rearrangement links TRBV6-5 to TRBJ2-7, with TRBD2 identical over 10 bases. CDR1 and CDR2 (germline): MNHEY, SVGAGI. V was pared by 4 bases and J by 4 bases, with 7 bases of the junction left unmatched. This CDR3 has 15 amino acids.

The chain carries TRBV6-4 and TRBJ2-3; D possibly corresponds to TRBD2 (5 bases). CDR3 length equals 14 residues. CDR1 and CDR2 (germline): MRHNA, SNTAGT. V lost 5 bases and J 3 bases, leaving 12 bases between the germline ends. This CDR3 reads CASSLASGTDTQYF. CDR3 nucleotide sequence: TGTGCCAGCAGTCTAGCCTCGGGGACAGATACGCAGTATTTT.

J is TRBJ2-6 and V is TRBV23-1; D not resolved. TRBV23-1 is marked as an open reading frame, function uncertain. This CDR3 comprises 16 residues. V lost 2 bases and J lost 0, with 8 bases in between. CDR3 DNA sequence: TGCGCCAGCAGTCAAATTGGCCTCTCTGGGGCCAACGTCCTGACTTTC. Translated, it gives CASSQIGLSGANVLTF.

The rearrangement uses TRBV5-4 and TRBJ2-3, with D possibly TRBD2 on 6 matching bases. Between the trimmed V and J ends, which lost 4 bases and 3 bases, there was a span of 15 bases. Germline V gene sequence: CDR1 SGHNT, CDR2 YYREEE (reference sequence). This CDR3 region has 15 residues. The DNA of the CDR3 is TGTGCCAGCAGCACCCTGGGGGGTGGAACAGATACGCAGTATTTT. Protein: CASSTLGGGTDTQYF. The full variable domain, in which reference TRBV5-4 and TRBJ2-3 provide the parts outside the CDR3, is ETGVTQSPTHLIKTRGQQVTLRCSSQSGHNTVSWYQQALGQGPQFIFQYYREEENGRGNFPPRFSGLQFPNYSSELNVNALELDDSALYLCASSTLGGGTDTQYFGPGTRLTVL.

A single count supports this clone. This chain connects TRBV28 to TRBJ1-1; TRBD1 might be the D (6 bases). CDR1 MDHEN and CDR2 SYDVKM come from the germline V gene. Trimming removed 5 bases from V and 6 bases from J, with 10 bases in between. The CDR3 has 12 amino acids. CDR3 residues: CASSRGLSEAFF. The CDR3 DNA follows: TGTGCCAGCAGTAGGGGGTTATCTGAAGCTTTCTTT.

This rearrangement joins TRBV11-2 to TRBJ1-1; weak D call: TRBD1 (6 bases). The CDR3 totals 14 residues. The V and J ends lost 0 bases and 1 base respectively, with 6 bases between them. CDR1 is SGHAT, CDR2 FQNNGV, per germline. The CDR3 DNA follows: TGTGCCAGCAGCTTAGAGGACAGGAACACTGAAGCTTTCTTT. Its protein is CASSLEDRNTEAFF.

V and J are TRBV6-5 and TRBJ2-7; D is perhaps TRBD1 or TRBD2 (5 bases each). CDR3 size: 14 residues. In germline, CDR1 is MNHEY, CDR2 SVGAGI. Trimming cost V 2 bases and J 4 bases, with 12 bases left between them. Here the CDR3 DNA reads TGTGCCAGCAGTTACGGCCTGGGGGAATACGAGCAGTACTTC. Its translation is CASSYGLGEYEQYF.

This sequence joins TRBV19 and TRBJ2-5; tentatively, D is TRBD1 or TRBD2 (5 bases each). The germline V gene has CDR1 LNHDA and CDR2 SQIVND (reference sequence). This CDR3 is 17 amino acids long. Trimming cost V 3 bases and J 2 bases, with 19 bases left between them. This CDR3 reads CASSIPPFRGAQETQYF. In nucleotides, the CDR3 is TGTGCCAGTAGTATTCCTCCTTTTCGGGGCGCGCAAGAGACCCAGTACTTC.

V and J are TRBV4-1 and TRBJ2-2; unclear D gene. The V gene's germline CDR1 is MGHRA and CDR2 YSYEKL. Trimming removed 4 bases at V and 1 base at J, with 4 bases between. The CDR3 covers 13 residues. CDR3 in amino acids: CASSRKNTGELFF. CDR3 nucleotides: TGCGCCAGCAGCCGGAAGAACACCGGGGAGCTGTTTTTT.

Here the CDR3 DNA reads TGCGCCAGCACCCGGGACAGGGGGATAGGCTCACCCCTCCACTTT. This translates into CASTRDRGIGSPLHF. The chain combines TRBV4-3 with TRBJ1-6, with 11 nucleotides matching TRBD1. The CDR3 totals 15 residues. In germline, CDR1 is LGHNA, CDR2 YSLEER. After removal of 7 bases from V and 10 bases from J, the junction contained 9 bases not matched to a gene.

The V call is TRBV9, the J call TRBJ1-4, with D maybe TRBD1 (5 bases). CDR1 is SGDLS, CDR2 YYNGEE, per germline. The CDR3 runs 13 residues. Between the trimmed V and J ends, which lost 4 bases and 2 bases, there was a span of 6 bases. The CDR3 bases are TGTGCCAGCAGCAGGGGTACTAATGAAAAACTGTTTTTT. It codes for CASSRGTNEKLFF.

The rearrangement uses TRBV9 and TRBJ2-1; 9 nucleotides align to TRBD2. With 0 bases clipped from V and 8 bases from J, the junction kept 3 bases outside the gene matches. The CDR3 has 14 residues. Germline-derived CDR1 and CDR2 are SGDLS and YYNGEE. CDR3 nucleotide sequence: TGTGCCAGCAGCGTAGAACCTAGCGGGGATGAGCAGTTCTTC. This codes for CASSVEPSGDEQFF.

The V and J genes are TRBV7-2 and TRBJ2-3; D is unclear. The CDR3 extends over 15 amino acids. The V gene lost 5 bases and the J gene lost 4 bases, with 16 bases spanning the gap. CDR1 and CDR2 from the germline V gene are SGHTA and FQGNSA. CDR3 bases: TGTGCCAGCAGCAACCGGGCCCCGGACGCAGATACGCAGTATTTT. It translates to CASSNRAPDADTQYF.

J is TRBJ1-3 and V is TRBV25-1, with D perhaps matching TRBD1 (5 bases). There are 12 residues in the CDR3. Germline V gene data show CDR1 as MGHDK and CDR2 as SYGVNS. The germline V and J ends were trimmed by 5 bases and 7 bases, with 9 bases remaining between them. CDR3: CASSSGRNTIYF. CDR3 sequence (DNA): TGTGCCAGCAGTTCAGGGCGGAACACCATATATTTT. Full variable domain (missing parts from reference TRBV25-1 and TRBJ1-3): EADIYQTPRYLVIGTGKKITLECSQTMGHDKMYWYQQDPGMELHLIHYSYGVNSTEKGDLSSESTVSRIRTEHFPLTLESARPSHTSQYLCASSSGRNTIYFGEGSWLTVV.

There are a few counts of this clone. The chain combines TRBV30 with TRBJ1-2; a weak D match, TRBD1 (6 bases). V was pared by 8 bases and J by 13 bases, with 14 bases between. Germline V CDR1 and CDR2: GTSNPN, SVGIG (reference sequence). CDR3 length equals 9 residues. The CDR3 sequence is CALGAGITF. The CDR3 DNA reads TGTGCCCTGGGGGCAGGAATCACCTTC.

This clone is a singleton in its sample. The rearrangement joins TRBV6-5 to TRBJ2-5; 8 bases line up with TRBD2. V gave up 3 bases and J gave up 5 bases; unmatched junction bases: 5. The V gene's germline CDR1 is MNHEY and CDR2 SVGAGI. The CDR3 is 14 residues long. CDR3 sequence: CASSYSGAGETQYF. CDR3 sequence (DNA): TGTGCCAGCAGTTATAGCGGGGCTGGGGAGACCCAGTACTTC.

Comment on this clone: Additional DNA sequences in this sample encode the identical CDR3. The gene calls are TRBV5-1 and TRBJ2-2, with no clear D. The CDR3 runs 14 residues. Per germline, CDR1 SGHRS and CDR2 YFSETQ. Deletions cut 1 base from V and 1 base from J, with 5 bases between. The DNA of the CDR3 is TGCGCCAGCAGCTTGACGGGGAACACCGGGGAGCTGTTTTTT. It specifies CASSLTGNTGELFF.

The chain recombines TRBV5-6 with TRBJ2-7; D is undetermined. There are 12 residues in the CDR3. Germline CDR1 and CDR2: SGHDT and YYEEEE. The V end was cut by 2 bases, the J end by 6 bases, with 9 bases between. Here the CDR3 reads CASSFPSLEQYF. The CDR3 DNA sequence: TGTGCCAGCAGCTTCCCTTCCCTCGAGCAGTACTTC.

The chain combines TRBV6-5 with TRBJ1-5; D remains ambiguous. V dropped 0 bases and J dropped 7 bases, with 4 bases sitting between them. The germline V gene has CDR1 MNHEY and CDR2 SVGAGI. There are 12 residues in the CDR3. The CDR3 bases are TGTGCCAGCAGTTACTCCGGACAGCCCCAGCATTTT. It encodes CASSYSGQPQHF.

The chain recombines TRBV7-9 with TRBJ1-4; 7 bases line up with TRBD1. The CDR3 extends over 15 amino acids. CDR1 is SEHNR, CDR2 FQNEAQ, per germline (reference sequence). The V segment lost 1 base and the J segment 7 bases; nucleotides outside the gene matches: 6. The CDR3 here is CASSLVAQGVEKLFF. The CDR3 DNA reads as TGTGCCAGCAGCTTAGTGGCGCAGGGGGTTGAAAAACTGTTTTTT.

This clone was recorded a few times. The V and J genes are TRBV7-2 and TRBJ2-2; possible D gene TRBD2, 5 bases. CDR1 is SGHTA, CDR2 FQGNSA, per germline. The V and J ends lost 10 bases and 7 bases respectively, with 13 bases between them. CDR3 length: 12 amino acids. The CDR3 DNA follows: TGTGCCACCCCAACCCGGGGCGGGGAGCTGTTTTTT. Protein sequence: CATPTRGGELFF.

This chain uses TRBV7-3 with TRBJ1-6; tentative D call: TRBD1 (5 bases). V dropped 8 bases and J dropped 7 bases, with 12 bases sitting between them. There are 13 residues in the CDR3. CDR1 and CDR2 from the germline V gene are SGHTA and FQGTGA. CDR3 nucleotide sequence: TGTGCCAGCTCCAGACAGCCCAATTCACCCCTCCACTTT. As protein: CASSRQPNSPLHF.

The V call is TRBV6-5, the J call TRBJ2-7, with 10 nucleotides matching TRBD2. CDR3 length: 16 residues. Trimming cost V 0 bases and J 1 base; bases outside gene matches: 3. CDR1 is MNHEY, CDR2 SVGAGI, per germline. The CDR3, as DNA: TGTGCCAGCAGTTACTCCCTAGCGGGGGTTTCCTACGAGCAGTACTTC. Encoded protein: CASSYSLAGVSYEQYF.

The V and J genes are TRBV18 and TRBJ2-3; D is unclear. Trimming removed 3 bases at V and 4 bases at J, with 14 bases between. Germline V gives CDR1 KGHSH, CDR2 LQKENI. This CDR3 comprises 15 residues. The CDR3 is CASSPGHLAPDTQYF. The CDR3, as DNA: TGTGCCAGCTCACCCGGGCACCTTGCGCCAGATACGCAGTATTTT.

This clone was seen only once. The gene calls are TRBV19 and TRBJ1-2, with D tentatively TRBD1 (6 bases). V was pared by 4 bases and J by 8 bases, with 20 bases between. Germline-derived CDR1 and CDR2 are LNHDA and SQIVND (reference sequence). This CDR3 has 15 residues. The CDR3 loop is CASSTTDSRLRGYTF. CDR3 in DNA: TGTGCCAGTAGTACTACGGACAGTCGCCTCCGCGGCTACACCTTC.

The chain joins TRBV2 to TRBJ1-2; D gene uncertain. This CDR3 has 13 amino acids. Germline V CDR1 and CDR2: SNHLY, FYNNEI. Trimming shortened V by 6 bases and J by 4 bases, and 12 bases separated the two germline ends. In nucleotides, the CDR3 is TGTGCCAGCAGGACCGGGCCCTCCTATGGCTACACCTTC. This encodes CASRTGPSYGYTF.

The V and J genes are TRBV5-1 and TRBJ2-2; possibly TRBD1 for D (5 bases). In germline, CDR1 is SGHRS, CDR2 YFSETQ. V lost 1 base and J lost 2, with 15 bases in between. CDR3 length equals 17 residues. Here the CDR3 reads CASSLTTGTLNTGELFF. The CDR3 nucleotides read TGCGCCAGCAGCTTGACCACAGGAACCTTAAACACCGGGGAGCTGTTTTTT.

This chain joins TRBV27 and TRBJ2-1; no reliable D call. Germline V gene data show CDR1 as MNHEY and CDR2 as SMNVEV (reference sequence). Trimming removed 4 bases from V and 13 bases from J, with 11 bases in between. The CDR3 is made up of 11 amino acids. CDR3 region: CASSSRWAQFF. CDR3 DNA: TGTGCCAGCAGTTCCCGGTGGGCTCAGTTCTTC.